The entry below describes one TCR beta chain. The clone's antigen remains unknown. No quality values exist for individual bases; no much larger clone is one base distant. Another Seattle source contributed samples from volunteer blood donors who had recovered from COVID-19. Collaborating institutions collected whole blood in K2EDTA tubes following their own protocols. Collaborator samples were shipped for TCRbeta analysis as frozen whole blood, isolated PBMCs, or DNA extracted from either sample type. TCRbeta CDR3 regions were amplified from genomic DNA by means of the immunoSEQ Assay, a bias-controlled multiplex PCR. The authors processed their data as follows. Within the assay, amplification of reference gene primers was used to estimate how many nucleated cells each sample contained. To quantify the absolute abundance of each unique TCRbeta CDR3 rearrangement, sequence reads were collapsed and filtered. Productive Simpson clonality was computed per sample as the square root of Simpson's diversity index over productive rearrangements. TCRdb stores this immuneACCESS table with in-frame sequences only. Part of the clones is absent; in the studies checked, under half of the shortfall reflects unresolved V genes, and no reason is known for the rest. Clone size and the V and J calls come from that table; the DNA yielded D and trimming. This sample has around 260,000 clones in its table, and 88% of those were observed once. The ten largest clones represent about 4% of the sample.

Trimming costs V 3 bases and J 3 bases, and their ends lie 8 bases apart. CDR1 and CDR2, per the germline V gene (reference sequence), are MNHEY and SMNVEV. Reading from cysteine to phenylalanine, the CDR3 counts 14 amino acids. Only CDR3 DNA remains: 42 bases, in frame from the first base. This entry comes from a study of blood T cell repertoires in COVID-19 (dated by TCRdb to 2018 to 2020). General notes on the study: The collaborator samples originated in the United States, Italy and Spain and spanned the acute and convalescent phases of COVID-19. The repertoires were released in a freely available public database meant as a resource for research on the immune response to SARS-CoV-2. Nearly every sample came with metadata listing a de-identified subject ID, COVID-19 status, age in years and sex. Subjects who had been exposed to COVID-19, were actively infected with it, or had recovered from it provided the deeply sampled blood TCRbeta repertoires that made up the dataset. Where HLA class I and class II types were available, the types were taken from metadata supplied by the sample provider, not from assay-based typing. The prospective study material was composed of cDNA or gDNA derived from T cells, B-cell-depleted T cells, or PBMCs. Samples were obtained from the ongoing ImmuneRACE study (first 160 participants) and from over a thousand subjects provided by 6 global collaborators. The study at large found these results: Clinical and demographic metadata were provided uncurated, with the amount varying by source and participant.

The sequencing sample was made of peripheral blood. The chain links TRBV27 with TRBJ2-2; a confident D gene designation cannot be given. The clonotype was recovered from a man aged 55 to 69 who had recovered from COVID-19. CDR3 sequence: CASSLVSDTGELFF. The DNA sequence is TGTGCCAGCAGTTTGGTCAGCGACACCGGGGAGCTGTTTTTT.